This TCR beta chain originates from a study of T cells in Graves' hyperthyroidism and ophthalmopathy. With 6 bases removed from V and 7 bases from J, the gap between germline ends came to 12 bases. CDR3 size: 12 residues. In making diagnoses, clinical symptoms, serum thyroxine and TRAb, thyroid ultrasound and orbital computed tomography were all used. The authors took PBMCs from 10 ml fresh peripheral blood. This clonotype was found many times. Regions amplified from RNA transcripts were the TCR beta CDR3 regions. TCR CDR3 underwent first-round RT-PCR with the HTBI primer set. Each CDR3 protein is one row after TCRdb ran MiXCR on the multiplex PCR reads. The data show approximately 400,000 distinct CDR3 sequences, around 14% seen once.

Sequences were obtained from blood. The chain is built from TRBV12-3 or TRBV12-4 and TRBJ1-2; D gene unclear. The receptor was isolated from a young woman with Graves' hyperthyroidism that later progressed to Graves' ophthalmopathy. This CDR3 is CASSPREAGYTF. CDR3 bases: TGTGCCAGCAGCCCCCGCGAAGCTGGCTACACCTTC.